This entry features one TCR beta chain sequence. This sample is drawn from a study of blood T cell repertoires in COVID-19. Across the whole study: From the United States, Italy and Spain came samples of acute and convalescent COVID-19.

Germline CDR1 is ENHRY and CDR2 is SYGVKD. This CDR3 has 16 amino acids. Trimming shortened V by 6 bases and J by 1 base, and 15 bases separated the two germline ends. How the authors handled the data: Amplified reference gene primers provided the basis for estimating nucleated cell counts. Using immunoSEQ multiplex PCR, the repertoire was profiled, and TCRdb retains in-frame clones only, with some absent. V and J calls and clone size are given by that table; D and trimming were obtained from the DNA. This repertoire shows roughly 240,000 clones, roughly four fifths found once; its top ten account for under 2%.

This chain joins TRBV10-3 and TRBJ2-2, with a tentative D call TRBD1 (6 bases). This receptor was identified in an elderly woman with acute or convalescent COVID-19. Specimen: peripheral blood. CDR3 residues: CAIRAGVGQNTGELFF. CDR3 in DNA: TGTGCCATCAGGGCAGGGGTAGGGCAGAACACCGGGGAGCTGTTTTTT.